The entry below gives a single T cell receptor beta chain sequence along with its context. Its matching antigen is unknown. This record comes from a study of CD8+CD57+ T cells in acquired aplastic anemia. Study-level points and caveats: Common to patients and controls were roughly 30 CD8+ CDR3 sequences.

Template material for TCR beta VDJ and CDR3 profiling consisted of genomic DNA. TCRdb called the reads again in MiXCR, with one record for every CDR3 protein. The data show about 190,000 distinct CDR3 sequences, roughly half seen once. Only patients with CD8+CD57+ cell expansion on flow cytometry were chosen for sequencing. Specimen: sorted CD4+, CD8+, or CD8+CD57+ T cells (not recorded which) from PBMCs. The sequence derives from a human donor with aplastic anemia.

CDR3 protein: CASSLSTGQDTQYF. In DNA form, the CDR3 reads TGCGCCAGCAGCTTGAGTACAGGGCAAGATACGCAGTATTTT. The chain employs TRBV5-1 and TRBJ2-3, with D possibly TRBD1 on 6 matching bases. CDR1 and CDR2 (germline): SGHRS, YFSETQ. The V gene lost 1 base and the J gene lost 5 bases, with 11 bases spanning the gap. The CDR3 covers 14 residues.